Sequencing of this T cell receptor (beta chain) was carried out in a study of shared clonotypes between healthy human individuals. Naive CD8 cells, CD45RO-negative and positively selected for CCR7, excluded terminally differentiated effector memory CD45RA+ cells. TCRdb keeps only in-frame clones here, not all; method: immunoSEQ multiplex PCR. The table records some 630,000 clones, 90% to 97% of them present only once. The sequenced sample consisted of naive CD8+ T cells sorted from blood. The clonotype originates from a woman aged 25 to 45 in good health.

The CDR3 DNA reads as TGTGCCAGCAGCTTCTCAGGGGACGAGCAGTACTTC. It yields the protein CASSFSGDEQYF. The chain carries TRBV5-6 and TRBJ2-7, with D possibly being TRBD1 (6 bases). V lost 2 bases and J lost 5, with 8 bases in between. The CDR3 spans 12 residues. CDR1 and CDR2 from the germline V gene are SGHDT and YYEEEE.